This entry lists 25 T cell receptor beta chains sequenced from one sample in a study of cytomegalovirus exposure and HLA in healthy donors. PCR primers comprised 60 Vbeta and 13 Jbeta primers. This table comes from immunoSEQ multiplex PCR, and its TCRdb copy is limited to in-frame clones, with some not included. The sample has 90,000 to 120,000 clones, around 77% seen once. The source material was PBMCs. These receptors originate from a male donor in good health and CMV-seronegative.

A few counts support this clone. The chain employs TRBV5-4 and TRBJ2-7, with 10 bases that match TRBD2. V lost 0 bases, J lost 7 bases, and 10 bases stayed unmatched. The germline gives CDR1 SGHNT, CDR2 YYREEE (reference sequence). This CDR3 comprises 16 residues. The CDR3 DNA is TGTGCCAGCAGCTTGGTGGGATTAGCGGGAGGTGGGGAGCAGTACTTC. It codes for CASSLVGLAGGGEQYF.

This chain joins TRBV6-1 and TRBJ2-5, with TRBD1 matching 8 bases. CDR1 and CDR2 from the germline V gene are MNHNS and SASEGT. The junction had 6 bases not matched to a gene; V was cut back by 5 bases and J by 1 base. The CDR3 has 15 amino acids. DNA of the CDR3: TGTGCCAGCAGTCGAAACAGGGGGGCCCAAGAGACCCAGTACTTC. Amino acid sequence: CASSRNRGAQETQYF.

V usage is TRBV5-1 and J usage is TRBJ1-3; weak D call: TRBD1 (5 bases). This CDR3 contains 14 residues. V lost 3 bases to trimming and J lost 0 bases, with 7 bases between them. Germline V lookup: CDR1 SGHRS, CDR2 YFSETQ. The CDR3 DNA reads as TGCGCCAGCAGCTCGGGGGGCTCTGGAAACACCATATATTTT. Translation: CASSSGGSGNTIYF.

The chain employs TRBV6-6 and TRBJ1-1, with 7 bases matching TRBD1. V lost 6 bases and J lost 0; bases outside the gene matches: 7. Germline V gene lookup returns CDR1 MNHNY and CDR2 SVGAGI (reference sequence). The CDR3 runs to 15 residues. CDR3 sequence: CASSRGQVLNTEAFF. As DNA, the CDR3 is TGTGCCAGCAGCCGTGGACAGGTACTGAACACTGAAGCTTTCTTT.

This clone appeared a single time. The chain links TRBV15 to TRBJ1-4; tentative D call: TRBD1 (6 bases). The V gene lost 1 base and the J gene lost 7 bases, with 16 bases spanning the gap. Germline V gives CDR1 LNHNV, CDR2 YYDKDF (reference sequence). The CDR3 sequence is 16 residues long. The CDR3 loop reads CATSRGLAGGAEKLFF. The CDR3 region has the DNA TGTGCCACCAGCAGAGGTCTTGCGGGGGGGGCTGAAAAACTGTTTTTT.

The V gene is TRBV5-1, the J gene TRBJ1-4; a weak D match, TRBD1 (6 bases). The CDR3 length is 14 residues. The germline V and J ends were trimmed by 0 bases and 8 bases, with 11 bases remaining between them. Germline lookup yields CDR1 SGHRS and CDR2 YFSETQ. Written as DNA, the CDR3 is TGCGCCAGCAGCTTGGACAGGGTCGGAGAAAAACTGTTTTTT. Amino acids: CASSLDRVGEKLFF.

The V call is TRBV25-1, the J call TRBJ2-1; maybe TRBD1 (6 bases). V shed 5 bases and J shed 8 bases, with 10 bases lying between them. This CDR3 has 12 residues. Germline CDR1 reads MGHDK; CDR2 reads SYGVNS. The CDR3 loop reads CASSPGVHEQFF. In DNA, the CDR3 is TGTGCCAGCAGTCCAGGGGTCCATGAGCAGTTCTTC.

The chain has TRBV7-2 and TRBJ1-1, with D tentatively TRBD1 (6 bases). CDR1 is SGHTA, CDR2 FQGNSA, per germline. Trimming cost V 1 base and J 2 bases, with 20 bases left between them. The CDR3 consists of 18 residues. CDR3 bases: TGTGCCAGCAGCTTAGATTTCTTGGGGGGGGGCAGTAACACTGAAGCTTTCTTT. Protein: CASSLDFLGGGSNTEAFF. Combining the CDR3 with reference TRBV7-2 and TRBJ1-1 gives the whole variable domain GAGVSQSPSNKVTEKGKDVELRCDPISGHTALYWYRQSLGQGLEFLIYFQGNSAPDKSGLPSDRFSAERTGGSVSTLTIQRTQQEDSAVYLCASSLDFLGGGSNTEAFFGQGTRLTVV.

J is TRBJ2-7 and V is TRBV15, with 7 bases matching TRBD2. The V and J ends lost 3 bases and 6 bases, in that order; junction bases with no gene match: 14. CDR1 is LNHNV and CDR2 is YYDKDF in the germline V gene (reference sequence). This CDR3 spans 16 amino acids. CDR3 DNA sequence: TGTGCCACCAGCAGTTCTGTGGGCGGGAGCGGTCTCGAGCAGTACTTC. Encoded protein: CATSSSVGGSGLEQYF.

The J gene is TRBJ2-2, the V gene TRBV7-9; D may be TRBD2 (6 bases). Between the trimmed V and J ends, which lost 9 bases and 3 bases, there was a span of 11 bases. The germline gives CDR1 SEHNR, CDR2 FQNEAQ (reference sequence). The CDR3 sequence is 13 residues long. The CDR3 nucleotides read TGTGCCAGATTAGCGGAGTACACCGGGGAGCTGTTTTTT. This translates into CARLAEYTGELFF.

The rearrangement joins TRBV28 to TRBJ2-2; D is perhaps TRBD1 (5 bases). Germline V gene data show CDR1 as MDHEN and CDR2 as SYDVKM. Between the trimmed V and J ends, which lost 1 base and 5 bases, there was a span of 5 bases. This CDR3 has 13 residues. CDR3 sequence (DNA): TGTGCCAGCAGTTTATCAGGGACCGGGGAGCTGTTTTTT. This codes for CASSLSGTGELFF.

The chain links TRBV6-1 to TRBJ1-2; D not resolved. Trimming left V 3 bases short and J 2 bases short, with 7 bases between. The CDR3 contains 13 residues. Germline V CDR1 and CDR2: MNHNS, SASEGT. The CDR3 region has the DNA TGTGCCAGCAGTGATCAGGAAAACTATGGCTACACCTTC. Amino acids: CASSDQENYGYTF.

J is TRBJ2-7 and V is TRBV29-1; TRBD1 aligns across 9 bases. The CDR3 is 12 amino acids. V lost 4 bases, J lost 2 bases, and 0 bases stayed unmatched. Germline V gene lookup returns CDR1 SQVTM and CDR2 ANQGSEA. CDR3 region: CSVGDRAYEQYF. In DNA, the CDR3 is TGCAGCGTTGGGGACAGGGCCTACGAGCAGTACTTC.

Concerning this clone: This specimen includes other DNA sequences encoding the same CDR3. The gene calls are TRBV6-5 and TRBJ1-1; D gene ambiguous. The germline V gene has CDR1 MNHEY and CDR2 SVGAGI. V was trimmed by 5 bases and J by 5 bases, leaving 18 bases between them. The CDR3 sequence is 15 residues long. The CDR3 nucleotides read TGTGCCAGCAGTCCCTTGGGTGAGGGAACTACTGAAGCTTTCTTT. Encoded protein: CASSPLGEGTTEAFF.

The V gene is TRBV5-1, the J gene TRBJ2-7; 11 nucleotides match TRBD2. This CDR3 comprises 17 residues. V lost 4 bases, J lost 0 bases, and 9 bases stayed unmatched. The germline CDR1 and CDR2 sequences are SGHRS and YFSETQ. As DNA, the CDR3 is TGCGCCAGCAGCGAGGGACTAGCGGCACGTAGCTCCTACGAGCAGTACTTC. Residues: CASSEGLAARSSYEQYF.

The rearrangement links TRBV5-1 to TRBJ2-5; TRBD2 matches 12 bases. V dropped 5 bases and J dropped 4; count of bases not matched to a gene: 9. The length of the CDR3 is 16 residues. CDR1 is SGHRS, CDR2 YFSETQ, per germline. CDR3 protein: CASSSRTSGMGETQYF. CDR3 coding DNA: TGCGCCAGCAGTTCCCGGACTAGCGGGATGGGAGAGACCCAGTACTTC.

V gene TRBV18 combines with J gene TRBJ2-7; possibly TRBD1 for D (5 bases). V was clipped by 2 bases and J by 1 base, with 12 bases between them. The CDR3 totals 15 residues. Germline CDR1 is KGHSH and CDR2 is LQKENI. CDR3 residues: CASSPSQGSSYEQYF. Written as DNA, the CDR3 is TGTGCCAGCTCACCAAGTCAGGGTTCATCCTACGAGCAGTACTTC.

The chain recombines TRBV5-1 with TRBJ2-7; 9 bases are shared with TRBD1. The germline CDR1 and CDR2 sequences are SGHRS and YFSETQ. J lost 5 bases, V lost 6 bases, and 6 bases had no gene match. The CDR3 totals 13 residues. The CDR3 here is CASNRQGGDEQYF. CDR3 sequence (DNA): TGCGCCAGCAACCGACAGGGGGGCGACGAGCAGTACTTC.

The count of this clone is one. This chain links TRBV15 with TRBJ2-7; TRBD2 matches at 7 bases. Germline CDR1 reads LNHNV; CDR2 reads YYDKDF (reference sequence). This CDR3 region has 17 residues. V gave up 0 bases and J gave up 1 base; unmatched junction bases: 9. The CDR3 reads CATSRDPGAGLSYEQYF. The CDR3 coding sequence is TGTGCCACCAGCAGAGATCCAGGAGCGGGACTATCCTACGAGCAGTACTTC.

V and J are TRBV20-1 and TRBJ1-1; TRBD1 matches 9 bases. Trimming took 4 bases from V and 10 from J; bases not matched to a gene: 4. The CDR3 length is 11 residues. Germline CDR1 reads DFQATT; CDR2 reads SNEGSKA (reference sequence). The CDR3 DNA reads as TGCAGTGCTAAGGGACAGGGCCGAGCTTTCTTT. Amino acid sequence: CSAKGQGRAFF.

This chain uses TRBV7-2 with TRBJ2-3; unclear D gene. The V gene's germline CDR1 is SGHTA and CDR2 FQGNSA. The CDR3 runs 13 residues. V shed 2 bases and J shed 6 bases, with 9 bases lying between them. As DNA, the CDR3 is TGTGCCAGCAGCTTAATATCTGTCGATACGCAGTATTTT. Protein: CASSLISVDTQYF.

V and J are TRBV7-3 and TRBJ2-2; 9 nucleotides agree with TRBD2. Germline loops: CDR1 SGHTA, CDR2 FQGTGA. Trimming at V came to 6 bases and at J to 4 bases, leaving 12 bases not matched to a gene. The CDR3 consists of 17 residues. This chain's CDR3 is CASRDYSLAGPTGELFF. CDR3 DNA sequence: TGTGCCAGCAGGGATTATTCCCTAGCGGGACCCACCGGGGAGCTGTTTTTT.

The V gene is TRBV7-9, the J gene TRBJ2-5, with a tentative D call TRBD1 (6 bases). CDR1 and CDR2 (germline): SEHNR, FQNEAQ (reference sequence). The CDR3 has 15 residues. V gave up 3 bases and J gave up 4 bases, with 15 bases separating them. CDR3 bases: TGTGCCAGCAGCTTCGGGACACCGAGGTCAGAGACCCAGTACTTC. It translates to CASSFGTPRSETQYF.

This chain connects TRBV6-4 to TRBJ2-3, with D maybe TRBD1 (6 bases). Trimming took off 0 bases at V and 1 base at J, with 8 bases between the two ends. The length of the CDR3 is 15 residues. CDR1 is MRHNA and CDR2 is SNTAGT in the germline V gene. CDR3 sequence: CASSDSNRGTDTQYF. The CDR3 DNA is TGTGCCAGCAGTGACTCGAACAGGGGCACAGATACGCAGTATTTT.

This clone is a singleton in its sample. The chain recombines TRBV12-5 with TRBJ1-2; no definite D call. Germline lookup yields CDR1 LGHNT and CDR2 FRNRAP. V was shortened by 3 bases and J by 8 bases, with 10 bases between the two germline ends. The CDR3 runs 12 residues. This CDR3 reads CASGLGGSGYTF. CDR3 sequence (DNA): TGTGCTAGTGGTTTAGGAGGGTCGGGCTACACCTTC.